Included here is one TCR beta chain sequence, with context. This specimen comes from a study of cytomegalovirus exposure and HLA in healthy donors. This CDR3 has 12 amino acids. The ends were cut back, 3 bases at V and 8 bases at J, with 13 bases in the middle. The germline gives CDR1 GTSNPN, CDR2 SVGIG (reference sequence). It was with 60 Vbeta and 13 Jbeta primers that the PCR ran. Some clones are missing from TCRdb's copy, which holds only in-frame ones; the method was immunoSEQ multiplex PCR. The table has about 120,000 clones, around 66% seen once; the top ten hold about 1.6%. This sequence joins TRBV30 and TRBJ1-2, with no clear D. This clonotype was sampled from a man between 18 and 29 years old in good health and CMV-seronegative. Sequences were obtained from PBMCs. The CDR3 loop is CAWRHNYGGYTF. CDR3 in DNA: TGTGCCTGGAGGCACAACTACGGAGGCTACACCTTC.